The 13 T cell receptor beta chains listed next were all sequenced from one sample in a study of T cell repertoires in cytomegalovirus infection. These receptors are not linked to any known antigen. Using its own MiXCR run on the reads, TCRdb lists one record per CDR3 protein. The table includes fewer than 1,000,000 distinct CDR3 sequences, approximately 32% detected once. The material was cultured CD8+ T cells from PBMCs, obtained from culture after CMV antigen stimulation. Source of these receptors: a human donor in good health (CMV status not recorded). Some clones in this sample may be carry-over from other donors' samples.

The J gene is TRBJ1-4, the V gene TRBV13; D is uncertain. Between the trimmed V and J ends, which lost 5 bases and 4 bases, there was a span of 11 bases. The CDR3 runs to 14 residues. Germline V CDR1 and CDR2: PRHDT, FYEKMQ (reference sequence). The CDR3 DNA reads as TGTGCCAGCAGCGAACAGATAGTTAATGAAAAACTGTTTTTT. It translates to CASSEQIVNEKLFF.

This clonotype was counted only a few times. This chain uses TRBV27 with TRBJ2-1, with D tentatively TRBD2 (6 bases). This CDR3 contains 14 residues. Germline V gene lookup returns CDR1 MNHEY and CDR2 SMNVEV (reference sequence). The V gene lost 3 bases and the J gene lost 6 bases, with 12 bases spanning the gap. This chain's CDR3 is CASSFGLAINEQFF. The CDR3 nucleotides are TGTGCCAGCAGTTTCGGGCTAGCGATCAATGAGCAGTTCTTC.

The J gene is TRBJ1-5, the V gene TRBV10-3; 9 bases map to TRBD1. CDR1 is ENHRY and CDR2 is SYGVKD in the germline V gene. CDR3 length equals 16 residues. V shed 8 bases, J shed 3 bases, and the junction held 11 bases outside the gene matches. The chain's CDR3 is CAICGVGTGPNQPQHF. Here the CDR3 DNA reads TGTGCCATCTGTGGAGTCGGGACAGGGCCCAATCAGCCCCAGCATTTT.

The gene calls are TRBV14 and TRBJ2-5; possibly TRBD2 for D (6 bases). This CDR3 contains 15 residues. Germline lookup yields CDR1 SGHDN and CDR2 FVKESK. V dropped 0 bases and J dropped 3 bases, with 11 bases sitting between them. This chain's CDR3 is CASSQDAGSKETQYF. Here the CDR3 DNA reads TGTGCCAGCAGCCAAGATGCGGGAAGTAAAGAGACCCAGTACTTC.

The rearrangement links TRBV6-5 to TRBJ1-1, with 7 bases lining up with TRBD1. The CDR3 is 13 residues long. The germline gives CDR1 MNHEY, CDR2 SVGAGI. J gave up 10 bases and V 5 bases, and 10 bases lay outside the gene matches. CDR3 nucleotide sequence: TGTGCCAGCAGTACAGGGGACCAGGGGCCAGCTTTCTTT. Amino acids: CASSTGDQGPAFF.

The chain couples TRBV28 to TRBJ1-6, with 7 bases fitting TRBD1. Trimming removed 3 bases from V and 6 bases from J; junction bases left unmatched: 5. The CDR3 totals 15 residues. Per germline, CDR1 MDHEN and CDR2 SYDVKM. The CDR3 DNA follows: TGTGCCAGCAGTTTTGTAGACAGGGCTAATTCACCCCTCCACTTT. The encoded protein is CASSFVDRANSPLHF.

V and J are TRBV6-5 and TRBJ2-2; 10 bases line up with TRBD2. From germline, CDR1 is MNHEY and CDR2 SVGAGI. This CDR3 has 15 amino acids. Trimming at V came to 6 bases and at J to 5 bases, leaving 6 bases not matched to a gene. The CDR3 region has the DNA TGTGCCAGCAGAAGCGGGGGGGACGTTACCGGGGAGCTGTTTTTT. Its protein is CASRSGGDVTGELFF.

This clonotype came up many times. J is TRBJ1-2 and V is TRBV7-9; no reliable D call. This CDR3 region has 15 residues. V lost 5 bases, J lost 4 bases, and 17 bases lay in between. Germline V lookup: CDR1 SEHNR, CDR2 FQNEAQ (reference sequence). The CDR3 nucleotides are TGTGCCAGCAGCCCGATCACCCAGGTATCCTATGGCTACACCTTC. It encodes CASSPITQVSYGYTF.

This sequence joins TRBV6-1 and TRBJ2-3; D is undetermined. The CDR3 consists of 18 residues. The germline V and J ends were trimmed by 6 bases and 0 bases, with 22 bases remaining between them. Germline V CDR1 and CDR2: MNHNS, SASEGT. CDR3 nucleotides: TGTGCCAGCAGCGCACCGTTTCGACTGGCAGCTAGCACAGATACGCAGTATTTT. Translating gives CASSAPFRLAASTDTQYF.

The rearrangement uses TRBV28 and TRBJ1-2, with D unclear. There are 14 residues in the CDR3. The germline V gene has CDR1 MDHEN and CDR2 SYDVKM. Trimming removed 2 bases from V and 2 bases from J, with 9 bases in between. CDR3 sequence: CASSLGLRNYGYTF. The CDR3, as DNA: TGTGCCAGCAGTTTAGGTCTTCGGAACTATGGCTACACCTTC.

This clonotype occurred a few times. V and J are TRBV11-3 and TRBJ1-1; possibly TRBD1 for D (5 bases). The germline V and J ends were trimmed by 2 bases and 5 bases, with 9 bases remaining between them. The CDR3 is 13 residues long. Germline-derived CDR1 and CDR2 are SGHNT and YENEEA. Here the CDR3 DNA reads TGTGCCAGCAGCTTAAGGGGAATGACTGAAGCTTTCTTT. It specifies CASSLRGMTEAFF.

The chain carries TRBV6-2 or TRBV6-3 and TRBJ2-7, with a possible D match to TRBD1 (7 bases). V was clipped by 5 bases and J by 0 bases, with 11 bases between them. Germline lookup yields CDR1 MNHEY and CDR2 SVGEGT. The CDR3 contains 14 residues. CDR3 in amino acids: CASSPQGGSYEQYV. DNA of the CDR3: TGTGCCAGCAGTCCCCAGGGGGGCTCCTACGAGCAGTACGTC.

This clonotype was counted at least ten times. The J gene is TRBJ2-3, the V gene TRBV28, with 8 bases matching TRBD1. V dropped 5 bases and J dropped 4; count of bases not matched to a gene: 8. The V gene's germline CDR1 is MDHEN and CDR2 SYDVKM. The CDR3 is 15 amino acids. This CDR3 reads CASSLRGPASDTQYF. The CDR3 region has the DNA TGTGCCAGCAGTCTCAGGGGGCCCGCCTCAGATACGCAGTATTTT.